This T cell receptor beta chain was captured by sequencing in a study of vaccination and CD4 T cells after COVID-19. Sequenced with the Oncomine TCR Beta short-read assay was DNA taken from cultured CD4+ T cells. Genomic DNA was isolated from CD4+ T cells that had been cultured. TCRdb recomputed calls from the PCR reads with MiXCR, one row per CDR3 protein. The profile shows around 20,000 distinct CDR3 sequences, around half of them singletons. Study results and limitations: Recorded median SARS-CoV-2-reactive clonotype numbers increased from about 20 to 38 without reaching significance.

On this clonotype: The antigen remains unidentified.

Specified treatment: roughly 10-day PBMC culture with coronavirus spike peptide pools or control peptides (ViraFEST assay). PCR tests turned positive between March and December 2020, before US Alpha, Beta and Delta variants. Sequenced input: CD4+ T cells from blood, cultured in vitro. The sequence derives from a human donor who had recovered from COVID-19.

The CDR3 nucleotides are TGCGCCAGCAGCCAAGCAACTAGCCGATACAATGAGCAGTTCTTC. It yields the protein CASSQATSRYNEQFF. The chain employs TRBV4-1 and TRBJ2-1; a weak D match, TRBD2 (6 bases). CDR3 length: 15 amino acids. The V end was cut by 1 base, the J end by 4 bases, with 11 bases between. Per the germline V gene, CDR1 is MGHRA and CDR2 is YSYEKL.